The source of this TCR beta chain is a study of shared clonotypes between healthy human individuals. Whole-study results and caveats: Shared across a few donors were roughly 4.7% of the naive CD4 clonotypes.

TCRdb keeps only in-frame clones here, not all; method: immunoSEQ multiplex PCR. The sample lists more than 150,000 clones; approximately 61% were seen once. For this clone: No antigen is known for it.

Memory CD4+ cells were the fraction left after CD45RA+ naive selection. Germline CDR1 reads SGHKS; CDR2 reads YYEKEE (reference sequence). The CDR3 is made up of 15 amino acids. V gave up 2 bases and J gave up 5 bases, with 13 bases separating them. The gene calls are TRBV5-5 and TRBJ2-2, with no clear D. This receptor was taken from a man under 40 in good health. The sequenced sample consisted of memory CD4+ T cells sorted from blood. Subset denoted: CD45RA-negative fraction. CDR3 in amino acids: CASSFEDARTGELFF. The CDR3 DNA is TGTGCCAGCAGCTTTGAGGACGCCAGGACCGGGGAGCTGTTTTTT.